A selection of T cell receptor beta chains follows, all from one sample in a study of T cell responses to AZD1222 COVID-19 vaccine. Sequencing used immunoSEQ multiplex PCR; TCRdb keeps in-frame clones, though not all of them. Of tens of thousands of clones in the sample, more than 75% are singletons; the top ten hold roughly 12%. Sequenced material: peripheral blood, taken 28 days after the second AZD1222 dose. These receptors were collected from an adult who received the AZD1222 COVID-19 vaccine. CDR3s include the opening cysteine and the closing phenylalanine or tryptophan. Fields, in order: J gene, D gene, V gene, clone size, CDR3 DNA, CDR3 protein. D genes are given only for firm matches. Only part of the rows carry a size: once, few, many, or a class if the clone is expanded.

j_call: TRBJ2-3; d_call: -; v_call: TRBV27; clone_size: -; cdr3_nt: TGTGCCAGCAGTTTATCCGGGGACCTTTCCACAGATACGCAGTATTTT; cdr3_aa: CASSLSGDLSTDTQYF
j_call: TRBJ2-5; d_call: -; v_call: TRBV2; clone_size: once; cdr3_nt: TGTGCCAGCAAGCAAAGGAGCGGGTACGAGGAGACCCAGTACTTC; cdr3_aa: CASKQRSGYEETQYF
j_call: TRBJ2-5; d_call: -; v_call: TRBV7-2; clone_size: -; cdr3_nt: TGTGCCAGCAGCCGGACACAAGAGACCCAGTACTTC; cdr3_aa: CASSRTQETQYF
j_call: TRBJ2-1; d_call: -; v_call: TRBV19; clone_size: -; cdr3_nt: TGTGCCAGCCGACCAGGGAGCTCCTACAATGAGCAGTTCTTC; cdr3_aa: CASRPGSSYNEQFF
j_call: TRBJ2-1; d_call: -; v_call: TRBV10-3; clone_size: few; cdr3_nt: TGTGCCATCAGTGAGTCCAGGCAGAGCTCCTACAATGAGCAGTTCTTC; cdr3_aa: CAISESRQSSYNEQFF
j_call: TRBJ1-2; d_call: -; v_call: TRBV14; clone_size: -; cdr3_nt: TGTGCCAGCAGCCAAGAAGACAGCTACTATGGCTACACCTTC; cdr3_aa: CASSQEDSYYGYTF
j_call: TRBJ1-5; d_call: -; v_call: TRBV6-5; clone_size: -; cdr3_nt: TGTGCCAGCAGTCTAGGGTGGAATCAGCCCCAGCATTTT; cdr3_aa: CASSLGWNQPQHF
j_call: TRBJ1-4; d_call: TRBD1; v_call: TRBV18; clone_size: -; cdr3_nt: TGTGCCAGCTCACCGGGGACAGGTTCAAAACTGTTTTTT; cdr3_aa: CASSPGTGSKLFF
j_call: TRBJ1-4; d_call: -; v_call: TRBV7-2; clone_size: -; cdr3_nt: TGTGCCAGCAGCTTAAGTCAGGTTAATGAAAAACTGTTTTTT; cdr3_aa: CASSLSQVNEKLFF
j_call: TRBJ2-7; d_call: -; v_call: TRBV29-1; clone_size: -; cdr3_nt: TGCAGCGTTGCCCTGACCGGGGGTGGGGAGCAGTACTTC; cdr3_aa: CSVALTGGGEQYF
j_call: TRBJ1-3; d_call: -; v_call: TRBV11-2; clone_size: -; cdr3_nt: TGTGCCAGCAGCTTAGGGTCAGTCTCTGGAAACACCATATATTTT; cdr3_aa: CASSLGSVSGNTIYF
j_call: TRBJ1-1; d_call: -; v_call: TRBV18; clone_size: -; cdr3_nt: TGTGCCAGCTCAGGTAGCAGCTTCTCGAACACTGAAGCTTTCTTT; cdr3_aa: CASSGSSFSNTEAFF
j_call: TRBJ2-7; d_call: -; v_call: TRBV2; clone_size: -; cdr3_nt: TGTGCCAGCAGTGACAGGGACGAGCAGTACTTC; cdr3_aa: CASSDRDEQYF
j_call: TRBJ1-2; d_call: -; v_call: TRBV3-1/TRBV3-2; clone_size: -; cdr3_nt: TGTGCCAGCAGCCAAGACCAGGGTCAGGTTAGCTATGGCTACACCTTC; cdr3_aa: CASSQDQGQVSYGYTF
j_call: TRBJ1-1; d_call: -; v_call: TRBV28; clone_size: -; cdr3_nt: TGTGCCAGCAGTTCCGGGGGGTGGGGTACTGAAGCTTTCTTT; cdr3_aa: CASSSGGWGTEAFF
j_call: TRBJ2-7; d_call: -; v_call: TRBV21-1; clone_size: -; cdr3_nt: TGTGCCAGCAGCAAATTTGGCGGGAGGGCCCTCGGCGAGCAGTACTTC; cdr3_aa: CASSKFGGRALGEQYF
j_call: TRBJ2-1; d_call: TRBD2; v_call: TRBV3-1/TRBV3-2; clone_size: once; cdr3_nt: TGTGCCAGCAGCCAAGACGGGGGGAGCTCCTACAATGAGCAGTTCTTC; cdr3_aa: CASSQDGGSSYNEQFF
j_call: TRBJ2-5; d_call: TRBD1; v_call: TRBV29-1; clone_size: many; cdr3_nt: TGCAGCGTTCGGACAGGGGGCGCGGAAGAGACCCAGTACTTC; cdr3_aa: CSVRTGGAEETQYF
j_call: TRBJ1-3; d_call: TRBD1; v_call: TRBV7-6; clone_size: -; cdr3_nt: TGTGCCAGCAGCTTACGGGACAGGGGTTTGGGCGGAAACACCATATATTTT; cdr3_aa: CASSLRDRGLGGNTIYF
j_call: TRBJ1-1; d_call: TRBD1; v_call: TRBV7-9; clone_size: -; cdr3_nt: TGTGCCAGCAGTACGCCGGGACAGGTTTCTGAAGCTTTCTTT; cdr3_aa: CASSTPGQVSEAFF
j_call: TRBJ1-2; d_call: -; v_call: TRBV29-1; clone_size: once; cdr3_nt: TGCAGCGTTGATACAGGGACCGACTATGGCTACACCTTC; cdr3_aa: CSVDTGTDYGYTF
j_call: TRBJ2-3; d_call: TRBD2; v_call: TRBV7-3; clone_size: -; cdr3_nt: TGTGCCAGCAGCTTAGAACTAGCGGGAGTGGTAGATACGCAGTATTTT; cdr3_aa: CASSLELAGVVDTQYF
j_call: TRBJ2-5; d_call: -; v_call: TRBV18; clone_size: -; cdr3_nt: TGTGCCAGCTCCCTGTTATCCAGGGAGACCCAGTACTTC; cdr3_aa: CASSLLSRETQYF
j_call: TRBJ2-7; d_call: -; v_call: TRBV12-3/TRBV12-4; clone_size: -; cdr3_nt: TGTGCCAGCAGTTCCTCCTACGAGCAGTACTTC; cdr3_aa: CASSSSYEQYF
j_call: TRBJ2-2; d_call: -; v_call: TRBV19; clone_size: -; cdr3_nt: TGTGCCAGTAGTATGGGCAGCTACACCGGGGAGCTGTTTTTT; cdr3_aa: CASSMGSYTGELFF
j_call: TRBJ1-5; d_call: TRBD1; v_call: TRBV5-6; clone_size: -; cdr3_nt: TGTGCCAGCAGGAGGACAGGGGCCGATCAGCCCCAGCATTTT; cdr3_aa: CASRRTGADQPQHF
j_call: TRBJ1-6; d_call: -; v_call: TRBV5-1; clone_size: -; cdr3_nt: TGCGCCAGCAGCTTGGGGGGGGCGCGGGCCAATTCACCCCTCCACTTT; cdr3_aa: CASSLGGARANSPLHF
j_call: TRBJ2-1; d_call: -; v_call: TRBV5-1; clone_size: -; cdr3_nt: TGCGCCAGCAGCCCCATCGAGCGGGTGTACAATGAGCAGTTCTTC; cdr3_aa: CASSPIERVYNEQFF
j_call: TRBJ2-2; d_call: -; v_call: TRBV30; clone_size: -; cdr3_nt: TGTGCCTGGAGTGTAATATGGGACTCGAACACCGGGGAGCTGTTTTTT; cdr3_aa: CAWSVIWDSNTGELFF
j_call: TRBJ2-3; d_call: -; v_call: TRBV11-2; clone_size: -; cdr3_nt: TGTGCCAGCAGCTTCGTCCGGGGTCCAGGGGATACGCAGTATTTT; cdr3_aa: CASSFVRGPGDTQYF
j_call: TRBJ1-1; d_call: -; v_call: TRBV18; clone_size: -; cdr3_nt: TGTGCCAGCTCACCACTACCGGGGTCGAACACTGAAGCTTTCTTT; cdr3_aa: CASSPLPGSNTEAFF
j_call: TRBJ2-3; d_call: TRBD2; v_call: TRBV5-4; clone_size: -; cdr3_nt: TGTGCCAGCAGCCTCAGGACTAGCGGATTCACAGATACGCAGTATTTT; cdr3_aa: CASSLRTSGFTDTQYF
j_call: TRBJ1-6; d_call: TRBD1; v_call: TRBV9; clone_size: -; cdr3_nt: TGTGCCAGCAGCGTAGGGGACAGGCTCGTCGGGTCACCCCTCCACTTT; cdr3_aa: CASSVGDRLVGSPLHF
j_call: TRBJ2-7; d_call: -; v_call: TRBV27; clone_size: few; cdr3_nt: TGTGCCAGCAGTTCTTTCAGGGGCGGCTCCTACGAGCAGTACTTC; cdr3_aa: CASSSFRGGSYEQYF
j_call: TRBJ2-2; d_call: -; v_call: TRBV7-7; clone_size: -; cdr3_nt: TGTGCTAGCAGCCTCGGGGGGCTCGGCGGGGAGCTGTTTTTT; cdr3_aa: CASSLGGLGGELFF
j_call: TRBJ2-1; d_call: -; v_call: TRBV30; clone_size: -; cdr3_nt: TGTGTAGGGGCCTTAGACGGCTACAATGAGCAGTTCTTC; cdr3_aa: CVGALDGYNEQFF
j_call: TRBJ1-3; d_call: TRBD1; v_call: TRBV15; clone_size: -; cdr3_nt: TGTGCCACCAGCGCTGACAGGGGCGTCAGCTCTGGAAACACCATATATTTT; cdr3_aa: CATSADRGVSSGNTIYF
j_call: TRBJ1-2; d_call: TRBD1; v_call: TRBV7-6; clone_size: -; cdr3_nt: TGTGCCAGCAGCCGACAGGGGGCGACATATGGCTACACCTTC; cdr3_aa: CASSRQGATYGYTF
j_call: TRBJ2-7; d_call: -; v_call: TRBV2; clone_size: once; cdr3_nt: TGTGCCAGCAGTTTCCCGGGGTCCTACGAGCAGTACTTC; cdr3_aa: CASSFPGSYEQYF
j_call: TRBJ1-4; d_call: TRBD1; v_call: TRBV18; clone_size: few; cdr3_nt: TGTGCCAGCTCACCAGACAGGGGGACTGAAAAACTGTTTTTT; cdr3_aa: CASSPDRGTEKLFF
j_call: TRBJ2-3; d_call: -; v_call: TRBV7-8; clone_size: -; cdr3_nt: TGTGCCAGCAGCCCCGGGGGAGGACGCGGGACTAGCACAGATACGCAGTATTTT; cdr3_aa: CASSPGGGRGTSTDTQYF
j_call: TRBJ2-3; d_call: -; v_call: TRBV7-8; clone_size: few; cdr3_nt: TGTGCCAGCGCCCCGGGGTGGGCGGATACGCAGTATTTT; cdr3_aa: CASAPGWADTQYF
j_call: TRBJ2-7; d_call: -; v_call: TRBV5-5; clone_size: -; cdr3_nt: TGTGCCAGCAGCTTGGTGGGAGCAGGGATAGGCGAGCAGTACTTC; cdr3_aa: CASSLVGAGIGEQYF
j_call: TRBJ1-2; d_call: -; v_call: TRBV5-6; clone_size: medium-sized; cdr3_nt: TGTGCCAGCAGCTTGGCGGCAGGGTGGGATGGCTACACCTTC; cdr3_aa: CASSLAAGWDGYTF